The rows below give T cell receptor beta chains drawn from one sample of a study of blood T cell dynamics during melanoma immunotherapy. Using immunoSEQ multiplex PCR, the repertoire was profiled, and TCRdb retains in-frame clones only, with some absent. The table records several hundred clones, less than 70% of them present only once. The specimen comprised central memory CD8+ T cells from blood, sampled from a patient treated with checkpoint blockade. These receptors were taken from a human donor with melanoma. CDR3s include the opening cysteine and the closing phenylalanine or tryptophan. Each record gives: CDR3 protein, CDR3 DNA, J gene, V gene, clone size, D gene. D genes are given only for firm matches. The size entry is marked missing in some rows and otherwise reads once, few, many or a size class.

cdr3_aa: CASSLIGGSYNEQFF
cdr3_nt: TGCGCCAGCAGCTTGATTGGCGGTTCCTACAATGAGCAGTTCTTC
j_call: TRBJ2-1
v_call: TRBV5-1
clone_size: .
d_call: .

cdr3_aa: CASSEQGNPDTQYF
cdr3_nt: TGTGCCAGCAGTGAGCAGGGGAATCCAGATACGCAGTATTTT
j_call: TRBJ2-3
v_call: TRBV6-4
clone_size: .
d_call: .

cdr3_aa: CASSAGTSTGELFF
cdr3_nt: TGTGCCAGCAGTGCCGGGACTAGCACCGGGGAGCTGTTTTTT
j_call: TRBJ2-2
v_call: TRBV6-1
clone_size: .
d_call: TRBD2

cdr3_aa: CASSLGQLNYGYTF
cdr3_nt: TGTGCCAGCAGCTTAGGACAGCTTAACTATGGCTACACCTTC
j_call: TRBJ1-2
v_call: TRBV7-2
clone_size: .
d_call: .

cdr3_aa: CASSVGPGDTDTQYF
cdr3_nt: TGTGCCAGCAGCGTAGGGCCTGGGGACACAGATACGCAGTATTTT
j_call: TRBJ2-3
v_call: TRBV9
clone_size: .
d_call: .

cdr3_aa: CASTGWGGNSYEQYF
cdr3_nt: TGTGCCAGCACCGGATGGGGGGGCAATTCCTACGAGCAGTACTTC
j_call: TRBJ2-7
v_call: TRBV7-2
clone_size: .
d_call: .

cdr3_aa: CASSETTGGGQPQHF
cdr3_nt: TGTGCCAGCAGTGAAACGACAGGAGGAGGTCAGCCCCAGCATTTT
j_call: TRBJ1-5
v_call: TRBV6-4
clone_size: .
d_call: .

cdr3_aa: CASSLELTGGLDTQYF
cdr3_nt: TGTGCCAGCAGCTTAGAGTTAACGGGAGGATTAGATACGCAGTATTTT
j_call: TRBJ2-3
v_call: TRBV11-2
clone_size: .
d_call: TRBD2

cdr3_aa: CASSLGIPYEQYF
cdr3_nt: TGCGCCAGCAGCCTCGGGATTCCATACGAGCAGTACTTC
j_call: TRBJ2-7
v_call: TRBV4-1
clone_size: .
d_call: .

cdr3_aa: CASSQAPLAGDSDTQYF
cdr3_nt: TGCGCCAGCAGCCAAGCGCCGCTAGCGGGAGACTCAGATACGCAGTATTTT
j_call: TRBJ2-3
v_call: TRBV4-1
clone_size: large
d_call: TRBD2

cdr3_aa: CASSYSGDKNQPQHF
cdr3_nt: TGTGCCAGCAGTTACTCGGGAGACAAAAATCAGCCCCAGCATTTT
j_call: TRBJ1-5
v_call: TRBV6-5
clone_size: few
d_call: .

cdr3_aa: CASTPRVSGGVEQFF
cdr3_nt: TGTGCCAGCACCCCTCGTGTAAGCGGGGGGGTTGAGCAGTTCTTC
j_call: TRBJ2-1
v_call: TRBV6-5
clone_size: .
d_call: TRBD2

cdr3_aa: CASSAGGEVQPQHF
cdr3_nt: TGTGCCAGCAGCGCAGGGGGCGAGGTTCAGCCCCAGCATTTT
j_call: TRBJ1-5
v_call: TRBV6-5
clone_size: .
d_call: TRBD1

cdr3_aa: CASSQEARGREAYNSPLHF
cdr3_nt: TGCGCCAGCAGCCAAGAGGCCAGGGGGAGAGAGGCCTATAATTCACCCCTCCACTTT
j_call: TRBJ1-6
v_call: TRBV4-1
clone_size: .
d_call: TRBD1

cdr3_aa: CASSSRGATDTQYF
cdr3_nt: TGTGCCAGCAGTTCGCGGGGGGCCACAGATACGCAGTATTTT
j_call: TRBJ2-3
v_call: TRBV7-2
clone_size: few
d_call: TRBD2

cdr3_aa: CASSGAADSIDTQYF
cdr3_nt: TGTGCCAGCAGCGGGGCGGCGGACTCTATAGATACGCAGTATTTT
j_call: TRBJ2-3
v_call: TRBV6-4
clone_size: few
d_call: .

cdr3_aa: CATSREEGDGYTF
cdr3_nt: TGTGCCACCAGCAGAGAGGAGGGGGATGGCTACACCTTC
j_call: TRBJ1-2
v_call: TRBV15
clone_size: .
d_call: .

cdr3_aa: CSVSPSGRWGELFF
cdr3_nt: TGCAGCGTTTCGCCTAGCGGCAGATGGGGGGAGCTGTTTTTT
j_call: TRBJ2-2
v_call: TRBV29-1
clone_size: .
d_call: TRBD2

cdr3_aa: CASSLEVSSSYNEQFF
cdr3_nt: TGCGCCAGCAGCTTGGAGGTTTCTAGCTCCTACAATGAGCAGTTCTTC
j_call: TRBJ2-1
v_call: TRBV5-1
clone_size: .
d_call: .

cdr3_aa: CASSPSGIKGDEQYF
cdr3_nt: TGTGCCAGCAGTCCCTCGGGGATAAAGGGCGACGAGCAGTACTTC
j_call: TRBJ2-7
v_call: TRBV25-1
clone_size: few
d_call: .

cdr3_aa: CASSILLVTGELFF
cdr3_nt: TGTGCCAGTAGTATACTCCTAGTTACCGGGGAGCTGTTTTTT
j_call: TRBJ2-2
v_call: TRBV19
clone_size: .
d_call: .

cdr3_aa: CASSQDGTSAYNEQFF
cdr3_nt: TGTGCCAGCAGCCAAGATGGGACTAGCGCCTACAATGAGCAGTTCTTC
j_call: TRBJ2-1
v_call: TRBV4-2
clone_size: .
d_call: TRBD2

cdr3_aa: CASSLIIAGVGTDTQYF
cdr3_nt: TGTGCCAGCAGTTTAATTATAGCGGGAGTGGGGACAGATACGCAGTATTTT
j_call: TRBJ2-3
v_call: TRBV28
clone_size: .
d_call: TRBD2

cdr3_aa: CASSLRWDRGSRADTQYF
cdr3_nt: TGCGCCAGCAGCCTAAGATGGGACAGGGGGTCAAGGGCAGATACGCAGTATTTT
j_call: TRBJ2-3
v_call: TRBV4-1
clone_size: few
d_call: TRBD1

cdr3_aa: CASSLSGGGTDTQYF
cdr3_nt: TGTGCCAGCAGCCTAAGCGGCGGGGGCACAGATACGCAGTATTTT
j_call: TRBJ2-3
v_call: TRBV6-4
clone_size: .
d_call: .

cdr3_aa: CASSLEGNTGELFF
cdr3_nt: TGCGCCAGCAGCTTGGAGGGTAACACCGGGGAGCTGTTTTTT
j_call: TRBJ2-2
v_call: TRBV5-1
clone_size: .
d_call: .

cdr3_aa: CASSLGETAEAFF
cdr3_nt: TGCGCCAGCAGCCTAGGGGAGACCGCTGAAGCTTTCTTT
j_call: TRBJ1-1
v_call: TRBV4-1
clone_size: once
d_call: .

cdr3_aa: CASSADLDIAFERFF
cdr3_nt: TGTGCCAGCAGCGCCGATCTAGATATCGCCTTTGAAAGGTTCTTC
j_call: TRBJ2-1
v_call: TRBV6-4
clone_size: .
d_call: .

cdr3_aa: CASSYSRDRFYEQYF
cdr3_nt: TGTGCCAGCAGTTACTCCCGGGACAGGTTCTACGAGCAGTACTTC
j_call: TRBJ2-7
v_call: TRBV6-5
clone_size: .
d_call: TRBD1

cdr3_aa: CASSYSGTLGEQFF
cdr3_nt: TGTGCCAGCAGCTATTCCGGGACGTTGGGTGAGCAGTTCTTC
j_call: TRBJ2-1
v_call: TRBV9
clone_size: .
d_call: .

cdr3_aa: CAWSSSLAGAAKNIQYF
cdr3_nt: TGTGCCTGGAGCTCTTCCCTAGCGGGAGCGGCCAAAAACATTCAGTACTTC
j_call: TRBJ2-4
v_call: TRBV30
clone_size: .
d_call: TRBD2

cdr3_aa: CASSPQRTTENEQFF
cdr3_nt: TGTGCCAGCAGCCCACAAAGAACGACGGAGAATGAGCAGTTCTTC
j_call: TRBJ2-1
v_call: TRBV7-8
clone_size: .
d_call: .

cdr3_aa: CASSYGTGVSGNTIYF
cdr3_nt: TGTGCCAGCAGTTACGGGACAGGGGTCTCTGGAAACACCATATATTTT
j_call: TRBJ1-3
v_call: TRBV6-5
clone_size: .
d_call: TRBD1

cdr3_aa: CASSLVGRGHSYNEQFF
cdr3_nt: TGTGCCAGCAGCTTAGTTGGCAGGGGACACTCCTACAATGAGCAGTTCTTC
j_call: TRBJ2-1
v_call: TRBV11-2
clone_size: once
d_call: .

cdr3_aa: CASSQDWTANTEAFF
cdr3_nt: TGTGCCAGCAGCCAAGATTGGACAGCTAACACTGAAGCTTTCTTT
j_call: TRBJ1-1
v_call: TRBV7-7
clone_size: .
d_call: .

cdr3_aa: CASSPTGTYEQYF
cdr3_nt: TGTGCCAGTAGTCCCACGGGTACCTACGAGCAGTACTTC
j_call: TRBJ2-7
v_call: TRBV19
clone_size: .
d_call: .

cdr3_aa: CASSSDSTYEQYF
cdr3_nt: TGTGCCAGCAGCTCGGACAGTACCTACGAGCAGTACTTC
j_call: TRBJ2-7
v_call: TRBV7-8
clone_size: .
d_call: .

cdr3_aa: CASSTGLADTGELFF
cdr3_nt: TGTGCCAGCAGCACGGGACTAGCGGACACCGGGGAGCTGTTTTTT
j_call: TRBJ2-2
v_call: TRBV4-2
clone_size: .
d_call: TRBD2

cdr3_aa: CSVEGRDSSYEQYF
cdr3_nt: TGCAGCGTTGAAGGCCGGGACAGCTCCTACGAGCAGTACTTC
j_call: TRBJ2-7
v_call: TRBV29-1
clone_size: .
d_call: TRBD1

cdr3_aa: CASTRDFQETQYF
cdr3_nt: TGTGCCAGCACCCGGGACTTCCAAGAGACCCAGTACTTC
j_call: TRBJ2-5
v_call: TRBV6-1
clone_size: .
d_call: .

cdr3_aa: CSVAGTGVDLSSYNEQFF
cdr3_nt: TGCAGCGTTGCCGGGACAGGGGTCGATCTGAGCTCCTACAATGAGCAGTTCTTC
j_call: TRBJ2-1
v_call: TRBV29-1
clone_size: .
d_call: TRBD1

cdr3_aa: CASSVYGGSTDTQYF
cdr3_nt: TGTGCCAGCAGCGTATACGGGGGATCCACAGATACGCAGTATTTT
j_call: TRBJ2-3
v_call: TRBV9
clone_size: .
d_call: .

cdr3_aa: CASSDTSTGELFF
cdr3_nt: TGTGCCAGCAGTGACACTAGCACCGGGGAGCTGTTTTTT
j_call: TRBJ2-2
v_call: TRBV6-4
clone_size: .
d_call: .

cdr3_aa: CASSEGQGDNSPLHF
cdr3_nt: TGTGCCAGCAGTGAAGGACAGGGTGACAATTCACCCCTCCACTTT
j_call: TRBJ1-6
v_call: TRBV6-4
clone_size: .
d_call: TRBD1

cdr3_aa: CASSDSAGSTDTQYF
cdr3_nt: TGTGCCAGCAGTGACTCGGCAGGGAGCACAGATACGCAGTATTTT
j_call: TRBJ2-3
v_call: TRBV6-4
clone_size: .
d_call: .

cdr3_aa: CASSQEDSPNTEAFF
cdr3_nt: TGCGCCAGCAGCCAAGAGGACAGCCCGAACACTGAAGCTTTCTTT
j_call: TRBJ1-1
v_call: TRBV4-1
clone_size: .
d_call: .

cdr3_aa: CASSVGLSEYNQPQHF
cdr3_nt: TGTGCCAGCAGCGTAGGGCTGTCGGAATACAATCAGCCCCAGCATTTT
j_call: TRBJ1-5
v_call: TRBV9
clone_size: few
d_call: .

cdr3_aa: CVSSHSASDSGANVLTF
cdr3_nt: TGTGTCAGCAGCCACAGCGCCTCAGACTCTGGGGCCAACGTCCTGACTTTC
j_call: TRBJ2-6
v_call: TRBV7-2
clone_size: .
d_call: .

cdr3_aa: CATSTGESYNEQFF
cdr3_nt: TGTGCCACCAGCACAGGTGAATCCTACAATGAGCAGTTCTTC
j_call: TRBJ2-1
v_call: TRBV15
clone_size: .
d_call: .

cdr3_aa: CASSGLAGDTGELFF
cdr3_nt: TGTGCCAGCAGTGGACTAGCGGGGGACACCGGGGAGCTGTTTTTT
j_call: TRBJ2-2
v_call: TRBV6-4
clone_size: .
d_call: TRBD2

cdr3_aa: CASRGDRVKGEQYF
cdr3_nt: TGCGCCAGCCGTGGGGACAGGGTAAAGGGGGAGCAGTACTTC
j_call: TRBJ2-7
v_call: TRBV5-1
clone_size: .
d_call: TRBD1